This TCR beta chain was sequenced for a study of cytomegalovirus exposure and HLA in healthy donors. V shed 0 bases, J shed 2 bases, and the junction held 5 bases outside the gene matches. The germline V gene encodes CDR1 LGHNA and CDR2 YNFKEQ. The CDR3 runs to 17 residues. With regard to this clone: Its antigen is undetermined.

With 60 Vbeta and 13 Jbeta primers, the PCR was carried out. Libraries were prepared by immunoSEQ multiplex PCR; TCRdb keeps only in-frame clonotypes and omits some of them. The sample holds around 120,000 clones. Study-wide results and caveats: Researchers reported in a later analysis that a missense DCLRE1C variant was tied to TCR beta V- and J-gene trimming. Some highly shared sequence variants likely arose as a pipeline artifact. Researchers reported from a later analysis that most CMV-associated TCR beta chains appeared HLA-restricted.

The J gene is TRBJ2-5, the V gene TRBV4-2; TRBD2 matches 11 bases. The clonotype comes from a young man in good health and CMV-seronegative. Sequencing was carried out using PBMCs. As DNA, the CDR3 is TGTGCCAGCAGCCAAGACGGGCTAGCGGGGGGACAAGAGACCCAGTACTTC. Translation: CASSQDGLAGGQETQYF.